What follows are 8 T cell receptor beta chains derived from one specimen sequenced in a study of post-analysis software for immune sequencing data. Every TCR beta cDNA library bore unique molecular identifiers. TCRdb re-called the PCR reads with MiXCR, one entry per CDR3 protein. The repertoire holds hundreds of thousands of distinct CDR3 sequences, 25% to 30% seen once, with around 0.55% in the top ten. The study's findings and limits: Higher frequency in patients than in controls was seen for roughly five TRBV segments, with TRBV5-6, TRBV5-1 and TRBV20-1 among them.

These receptors' antigens are unknown. Sequencing was performed on blood. All receptors derive from a girl aged 10 to 17 with multiple sclerosis.

Details on this clonotype: Just one base apart from a much larger clone, this may be a read error. The rearrangement uses TRBV15 and TRBJ1-2, with 7 positions matching TRBD1. Trimming removed 1 base from V and 2 bases from J; junction bases left unmatched: 7. This CDR3 is 16 amino acids long. Germline CDR1 LNHNV, CDR2 YYDKDF (reference sequence). The CDR3 reads CATSRGTGQANYGYTF. The CDR3 nucleotides are TGTGCCACCAGCAGAGGAACCGGACAGGCCAACTATGGCTACACCTTC. Using reference TRBV15 and TRBJ1-2 for the parts outside the CDR3, the full variable domain is DAMVIQNPRYQVTQFGKPVTLSCSQTLNHNVMYWYQQKSSQAPKLLFHYYDKDFNNEADTPDNFQSRRPNTSFCFLDIRSPGLGDTAMYLCATSRGTGQANYGYTFGSGTRLTVV.

Many counts were recorded for this clonotype. This CDR3 is CASSDGSDGLLGQPQHF. CDR3 bases: TGTGCCAGCAGTGACGGATCGGACGGGCTGCTTGGTCAGCCCCAGCATTTT. The V call is TRBV6-4, the J call TRBJ1-5; D is unresolved. The CDR3 sequence is 17 residues long. Per the germline V gene, CDR1 is MRHNA and CDR2 is SNTAGT. V gave up 2 bases and J gave up 6 bases, with 20 bases separating them.

A few counts support this clonotype. This chain connects TRBV12-3 or TRBV12-4 to TRBJ2-3; D gene unclear. Between the trimmed V and J ends, which lost 2 bases and 3 bases, there was a span of 9 bases. The CDR3 spans 14 residues. Written as DNA, the CDR3 is TGTGCCAGCAGTTTAATAAAGGGAACAGATACGCAGTATTTT. This gives the protein CASSLIKGTDTQYF.

This sequence joins TRBV5-1 and TRBJ2-5; 7 bases map to TRBD1. The germline CDR1 and CDR2 sequences are SGHRS and YFSETQ. There are 12 residues in the CDR3. The trim removed 6 bases at V and 5 bases at J, leaving 4 bases unmatched. In nucleotides, the CDR3 is TGCGCCAGCATGGCGACAGGGGAGACCCAGTACTTC. The encoded protein is CASMATGETQYF.

As for this clonotype: This clone may be a read error of a much larger clone one base away. The chain is built from TRBV9 and TRBJ2-5, with D perhaps matching TRBD1 (6 bases). With 3 bases removed from V and 1 base from J, the gap between germline ends came to 13 bases. Per germline, CDR1 SGDLS and CDR2 YYNGEE. CDR3 length equals 15 residues. CDR3 coding DNA: TGTGCCAGCAGCGCGAGGGGACACTCCCAAGAGACCCAGTACTTC. The encoded protein is CASSARGHSQETQYF.

V is TRBV4-3 and J is TRBJ2-7; TRBD2 aligns across 8 bases. The germline CDR1 and CDR2 sequences are LGHNA and YSLEER. The CDR3 has 15 amino acids. V was clipped by 2 bases and J by 6 bases; unmatched bases: 9. DNA of the CDR3: TGCGCCAGCAGCCAATTTCTAGCGGGCGGGTTCGAGCAGTACTTC. It is translated as CASSQFLAGGFEQYF.

This sequence joins TRBV29-1 and TRBJ2-5; D possibly corresponds to TRBD2 (6 bases). Germline values: CDR1 SQVTM, CDR2 ANQGSEA. This CDR3 contains 13 residues. The ends were cut back, 6 bases at V and 3 bases at J, with 14 bases in the middle. The CDR3 DNA reads TGCAGCGTCGGACCCGGGAGCAAAGAGACCCAGTACTTC. It yields the protein CSVGPGSKETQYF.

This rearrangement joins TRBV2 to TRBJ2-4; no definite D call. CDR1 is SNHLY, CDR2 FYNNEI, per germline. There are 12 residues in the CDR3. V dropped 0 bases and J dropped 7 bases, with 4 bases sitting between them. CDR3 in DNA: TGTGCCAGCAGTGAAGCGACGAACATTCAGTACTTC. Translating gives CASSEATNIQYF.